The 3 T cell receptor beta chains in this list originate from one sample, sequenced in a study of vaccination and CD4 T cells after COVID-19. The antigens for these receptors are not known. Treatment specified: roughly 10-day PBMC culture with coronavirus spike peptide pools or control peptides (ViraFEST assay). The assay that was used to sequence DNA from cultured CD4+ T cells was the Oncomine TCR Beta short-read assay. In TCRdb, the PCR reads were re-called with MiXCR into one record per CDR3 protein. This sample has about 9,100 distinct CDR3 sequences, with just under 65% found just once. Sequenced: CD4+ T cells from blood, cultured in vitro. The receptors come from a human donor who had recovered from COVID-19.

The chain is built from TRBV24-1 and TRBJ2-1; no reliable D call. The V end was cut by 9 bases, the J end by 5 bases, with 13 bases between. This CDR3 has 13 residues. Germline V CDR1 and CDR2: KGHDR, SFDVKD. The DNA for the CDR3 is TGTGCCACCTCGCAGGTCCATAACAATGAGCAGTTCTTC. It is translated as CATSQVHNNEQFF.

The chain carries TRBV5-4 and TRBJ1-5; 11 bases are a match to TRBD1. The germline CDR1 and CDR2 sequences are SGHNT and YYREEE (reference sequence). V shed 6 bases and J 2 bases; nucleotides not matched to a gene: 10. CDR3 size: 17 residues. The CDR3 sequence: CASNGQGAYGGNQPQHF. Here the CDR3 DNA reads TGTGCCAGCAACGGACAGGGGGCCTATGGGGGCAATCAGCCCCAGCATTTT.

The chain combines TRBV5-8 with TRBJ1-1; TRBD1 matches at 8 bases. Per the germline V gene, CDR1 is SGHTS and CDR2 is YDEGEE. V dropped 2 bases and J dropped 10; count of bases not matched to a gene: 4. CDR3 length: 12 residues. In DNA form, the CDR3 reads TGTGCCAGCAGCTTTAGGGACAGGCGAGCTTTCTTT. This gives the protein CASSFRDRRAFF.